This is a list of T cell receptor beta chains from one sample in a study of CD8+CD57+ T cells in acquired aplastic anemia. TCRdb called the reads again in MiXCR, with one record for every CDR3 protein. The data show about 160,000 distinct CDR3 sequences, around 48% seen once. The source material was sorted CD4+, CD8+, or CD8+CD57+ T cells (not recorded which) from PBMCs. These receptors all stem from a human donor with aplastic anemia. CDR3s include the opening cysteine and the closing phenylalanine or tryptophan. Each record gives: clone size, V gene, J gene, D gene, CDR3 protein, CDR3 DNA. A D gene is named only where the DNA matches it firmly. Clone size is not always given. Where it is, it says once, few, many or a class for expanded clones.

size: many
V: TRBV4-2
J: TRBJ2-6
D: -
CDR3: CASSQDLSSGANVLTF
DNA: TGTGCCAGCAGCCAAGATCTAAGTTCTGGGGCCAACGTCCTGACTTTC

size: once
V: TRBV29-1
J: TRBJ2-7
D: -
CDR3: CSVEGGDSSYEQYF
DNA: TGCAGCGTTGAAGGGGGGGACAGCTCCTACGAGCAGTACTTC

size: -
V: TRBV5-1
J: TRBJ2-7
D: -
CDR3: CASRQTGAGSHEQYF
DNA: TGCGCCAGCAGACAGACCGGGGCAGGGTCACACGAGCAGTACTTC

size: many
V: TRBV12-3/TRBV12-4
J: TRBJ2-3
D: TRBD2
CDR3: CASILAGGSTDTQYF
DNA: TGTGCCAGCATCTTAGCGGGAGGGTCCACAGATACGCAGTATTTT

size: few
V: TRBV24-1
J: TRBJ2-4
D: -
CDR3: CATSDSPPDWDIQYF
DNA: TGTGCCACCAGTGACTCCCCCCCTGATTGGGACATTCAGTACTTC

size: many
V: TRBV6-1
J: TRBJ1-2
D: TRBD1
CDR3: CASSAWDSPIYGSTF
DNA: TGTGCCAGCAGTGCGTGGGACAGTCCTATCTATGGCTCCACCTTC

size: many
V: TRBV25-1
J: TRBJ2-7
D: -
CDR3: CASSSGFEQYF
DNA: TGTGCCAGCAGTTCGGGGTTCGAGCAGTACTTC

size: -
V: TRBV7-3
J: TRBJ2-7
D: -
CDR3: CARSLAGSDEQYF
DNA: TGTGCCAGAAGCTTGGCCGGTTCCGACGAGCAGTACTTC

size: -
V: TRBV7-3
J: TRBJ2-7
D: -
CDR3: CAWSEQGYEQYF
DNA: TGTGCCTGGAGTGAACAGGGCTACGAGCAGTACTTC

size: many
V: TRBV7-8
J: TRBJ2-7
D: -
CDR3: CASSLVFGYEQYF
DNA: TGTGCCAGCAGCTTAGTTTTCGGCTACGAGCAGTACTTC

size: -
V: TRBV24-1
J: TRBJ2-7
D: -
CDR3: CATSEGAGSYEQYF
DNA: TGTGCCACCAGTGAAGGGGCAGGCTCCTACGAGCAGTACTTC

size: -
V: TRBV20-1
J: TRBJ2-4
D: -
CDR3: CSSDSVRLAKNIQYF
DNA: TGCAGTTCGGACTCGGTCCGTCTAGCCAAAAACATTCAGTACTTC

size: -
V: TRBV11-2
J: TRBJ1-2
D: -
CDR3: CASSLDGGLGYGYTF
DNA: TGTGCCAGCAGCTTAGATGGGGGGTTAGGCTATGGCTACACCTTC

size: -
V: TRBV2
J: TRBJ2-5
D: -
CDR3: CASSDGTYQETQYF
DNA: TGTGCCAGCAGTGATGGCACTTACCAAGAGACCCAGTACTTC

size: -
V: TRBV6-1
J: TRBJ1-4
D: -
CDR3: CASGRGEKLFF
DNA: TGTGCCAGCGGACGGGGAGAAAAACTGTTTTTT

size: -
V: TRBV2
J: TRBJ2-7
D: -
CDR3: CASTPTGSYEQYF
DNA: TGTGCCAGCACCCCGACAGGAAGTTACGAGCAGTACTTC

size: many
V: TRBV4-3
J: TRBJ1-1
D: TRBD1
CDR3: CASSTGGRNTEAFF
DNA: TGCGCCAGCTCGACAGGGGGCCGTAACACTGAAGCTTTCTTT

size: many
V: TRBV5-5
J: TRBJ2-7
D: -
CDR3: CASTEPDIYEQYF
DNA: TGTGCCAGCACCGAACCGGACATTTACGAGCAGTACTTC

size: -
V: TRBV2
J: TRBJ2-7
D: -
CDR3: CASSEITEQYF
DNA: TGTGCCAGCAGTGAAATTACCGAGCAGTACTTC

size: many
V: TRBV27
J: TRBJ2-5
D: TRBD2
CDR3: CASSSGTTSAETQYF
DNA: TGTGCCAGCAGCTCCGGGACTACTAGCGCAGAGACCCAGTACTTC

size: -
V: TRBV7-7
J: TRBJ2-5
D: -
CDR3: CASRGTEGETQYF
DNA: TGTGCCAGCAGGGGCACAGAAGGAGAGACCCAGTACTTC

size: once
V: TRBV19
J: TRBJ2-6
D: TRBD1
CDR3: CASSPQTGGVAGANVLTF
DNA: TGTGCCAGTAGTCCCCAGACAGGGGGCGTTGCTGGGGCCAACGTCCTGACTTTC

size: few
V: TRBV11-2
J: TRBJ2-7
D: TRBD1
CDR3: CASSPTGFDEQYF
DNA: TGTGCCAGCAGCCCGACAGGGTTCGACGAGCAGTACTTC

size: -
V: TRBV10-1
J: TRBJ2-7
D: -
CDR3: CASSLLENEDEQYF
DNA: TGCGCCAGCAGCTTACTAGAGAACGAGGACGAGCAGTACTTC

size: -
V: TRBV30
J: TRBJ1-2
D: -
CDR3: CAWSVGDYGYTF
DNA: TGTGCCTGGAGTGTTGGTGACTATGGCTACACCTTC